This T cell receptor (beta chain) comes out of a study of CD8 T cells in ankylosing spondylitis. Study results and caveats: Characteristic of ankylosing spondylitis blood, it appeared, was a TCR beta motif comprising roughly eight highly homologous variants. Matched ankylosing spondylitis synovial fluid reportedly showed significant enrichment of disease-linked clones. Some of these motif variants have turned up before, in reports on reactive arthritis synovial fluid and blood. Disease-linked clones displayed a CD8+ phenotype and appeared relatively rarely in peripheral blood.

This clonotype was detected a few times. Antigen: not known. As the method for making TCR beta libraries, quantitative 5'-RACE with molecular barcodes was used. MiXCR, run by TCRdb on the 5' RACE reads, gives a single entry per CDR3 protein. Of 800,000 to 900,000 distinct CDR3 sequences listed, about 12% are singletons. V lost 1 base to trimming and J lost 6 bases; unmatched junction nucleotides: 14. CDR3 length equals 17 residues. Germline V gene lookup returns CDR1 SQVTM and CDR2 ANQGSEA. This sequence joins TRBV29-1 and TRBJ2-1; 8 bases align to TRBD2. This clonotype was obtained from a male donor with ankylosing spondylitis. The sequenced material came from blood, either unsorted or a sorted T cell fraction (not recorded which). The CDR3 DNA is TGCAGCGTTGAAGGGGGCCACGGGGGGGCGTTGGGCAATGAGCAGTTCTTC. Translation: CSVEGGHGGALGNEQFF.